A selection of T cell receptor beta chains follows, all from one sample in a study of blood T cell repertoires in COVID-19. TCRdb keeps only in-frame clones here, not all; method: immunoSEQ multiplex PCR. The sample has fewer than 450,000 clones, around 87% seen once. Sequencing was carried out using peripheral blood. Source of these receptors: a woman aged 45-65 years with COVID-19, enrolled during active disease. CDR3s include the opening cysteine and the closing phenylalanine or tryptophan. The order of the fields is J gene, D gene, V gene, clone size, CDR3 protein, CDR3 DNA. The D gene is left open where the match is weak. Size values are once, few and many counts, or a class for expanded clones, and some rows have none.

>TRBJ2-2|TRBD2|TRBV5-1|once
CASSSILAGGTGELFF
TGCGCCAGCAGCTCGATACTAGCGGGAGGGACCGGGGAGCTGTTTTTT
>TRBJ2-7|TRBD1|TRBV6-5|-
CASSYFRQGIDEQYF
TGTGCCAGCAGTTACTTTCGACAGGGTATCGACGAGCAGTACTTC
>TRBJ1-2|TRBD1|TRBV5-1|-
CASSLTGGAGGYTF
TGCGCCAGCAGCTTAACAGGGGGCGCCGGTGGCTACACCTTC
>TRBJ2-5|-|TRBV5-4|-
CASTPPAEETQYF
TGTGCCAGCACGCCCCCAGCGGAAGAGACCCAGTACTTC
>TRBJ1-2|-|TRBV21-1|-
CASSTGIWATNYGYTF
TGTGCCAGCAGCACAGGGATTTGGGCTACCAACTATGGCTACACCTTC
>TRBJ1-1|-|TRBV6-5|-
CASSYSSQANTEAFF
TGTGCCAGCAGTTACTCGTCGCAGGCGAACACTGAAGCTTTCTTT
>TRBJ1-1|TRBD1|TRBV29-1|-
CSVARRGSGTEAFF
TGCAGCGTTGCCCGCAGGGGGAGCGGCACTGAAGCTTTCTTT
>TRBJ2-2|TRBD1|TRBV18|-
CASSPGTGMNTGELFF
TGTGCCAGCTCACCGGGGACAGGAATGAACACCGGGGAGCTGTTTTTT
>TRBJ1-1|-|TRBV19|-
CASQKMTMNTEAFF
TGTGCCAGCCAGAAAATGACAATGAACACTGAAGCTTTCTTT
>TRBJ2-5|TRBD1|TRBV11-1|-
CASSKSQGARETQYF
TGTGCCAGCAGCAAATCACAGGGGGCAAGAGAGACCCAGTACTTC
>TRBJ2-7|-|TRBV6-1|-
CASSDATTNYEQYF
TGTGCCAGCAGTGATGCGACAACAAACTACGAGCAGTACTTC
>TRBJ2-1|-|TRBV10-1|few
CASSEGRGRYNEQFF
TGCGCCAGCAGTGAGGGCAGAGGCCGATACAATGAGCAGTTCTTC
>TRBJ2-1|-|TRBV6-5|-
CASSYSNGGGDEQFF
TGTGCCAGCAGTTACTCGAACGGAGGCGGGGATGAGCAGTTCTTC
>TRBJ1-1|-|TRBV27|-
CASSWRWPNTEAFF
TGTGCCAGCAGTTGGCGGTGGCCTAACACTGAAGCTTTCTTT
>TRBJ1-1|-|TRBV29-1|-
CSVEEGGRAGRGAFF
TGCAGCGTTGAAGAGGGAGGCAGGGCGGGGAGAGGAGCTTTCTTT
>TRBJ1-1|TRBD1|TRBV7-2|-
CASSHLSGQGATEAFF
TGTGCCAGCAGCCACCTTTCCGGACAGGGGGCGACTGAAGCTTTCTTT
>TRBJ2-7|-|TRBV7-2|-
CASSFQNEQYF
TGTGCCAGCAGCTTTCAGAACGAGCAGTACTTC
>TRBJ2-1|-|TRBV10-3|-
CAISVVERLSYNEQFF
TGTGCCATCAGTGTCGTGGAGAGGCTCTCCTACAATGAGCAGTTCTTC
>TRBJ2-5|-|TRBV12-5|-
CASGLAPSIGWRVETQYF
TGTGCTAGTGGTTTGGCCCCTAGTATCGGTTGGCGCGTGGAGACCCAGTACTTC
>TRBJ2-3|-|TRBV11-1|-
CASSLDGGAKDTQYF
TGTGCCAGCAGCTTAGACGGGGGTGCGAAAGATACGCAGTATTTT
>TRBJ1-1|-|TRBV5-8|-
CASSSQGLSEAFF
TGTGCCAGCAGCTCGCAGGGTTTAAGTGAAGCTTTCTTT
>TRBJ2-5|-|TRBV7-9|-
CASSLDGTYQETQYF
TGTGCCAGCAGCTTAGACGGGACTTACCAAGAGACCCAGTACTTC
>TRBJ2-5|TRBD1|TRBV6-2/TRBV6-3|-
CASSYGITGGWQETQYF
TGTGCCAGCAGTTACGGTATTACAGGGGGCTGGCAAGAGACCCAGTACTTC
>TRBJ2-1|-|TRBV5-4|-
CASSLVGGASYNEQFF
TGTGCCAGCAGCTTGGTAGGAGGGGCCTCCTACAATGAGCAGTTCTTC
>TRBJ1-5|-|TRBV19|-
CASRLTGGNQPQHF
TGTGCCAGTAGACTGACAGGAGGTAATCAGCCCCAGCATTTT
>TRBJ2-1|TRBD2|TRBV30|-
CAWNLNRGASGSRGEQFF
TGTGCCTGGAATCTCAACAGGGGGGCTAGCGGGAGTCGAGGTGAGCAGTTCTTC
>TRBJ2-5|TRBD1|TRBV30|once
CAWSAGQGAFETQYF
TGTGCCTGGAGTGCGGGACAGGGGGCTTTTGAGACCCAGTACTTC
>TRBJ1-2|TRBD1|TRBV3-1/TRBV3-2|-
CASSPAGTATGGYTF
TGTGCCAGCAGCCCCGCCGGGACAGCAACAGGCGGCTACACCTTC
>TRBJ2-7|TRBD2|TRBV24-1|-
CATSPGGGVAYEQYF
TGTGCCACCAGTCCGGGGGGAGGGGTGGCCTACGAGCAGTACTTC
>TRBJ2-7|TRBD1|TRBV7-2|-
CASSFRDRVYEQYF
TGTGCCAGCAGCTTCCGGGACAGGGTGTACGAGCAGTACTTC
>TRBJ2-7|TRBD1|TRBV7-7|-
CASSPRDRGHYEQYF
TGTGCTAGCAGCCCCCGGGACAGGGGGCACTACGAGCAGTACTTC
>TRBJ2-3|TRBD2|TRBV24-1|-
CATSGGTSGRVTDTQYF
TGTGCCACCAGTGGTGGGACTAGCGGGAGGGTCACAGATACGCAGTATTTT
>TRBJ1-6|TRBD1|TRBV30|-
CAWSQGQGNSPLHF
TGTGCCTGGTCCCAGGGACAGGGTAATTCACCCCTCCACTTT
>TRBJ2-5|-|TRBV12-3/TRBV12-4|-
CASSGIQETQYF
TGTGCCAGCTCGGGAATCCAAGAGACCCAGTACTTC
>TRBJ2-4|TRBD1|TRBV6-5|-
CASSQQGKNIQYF
TGTGCCAGCAGTCAACAGGGGAAAAACATTCAGTACTTC
>TRBJ2-5|TRBD1|TRBV7-7|-
CASSFLGGAGETQYF
TGTGCCAGCAGCTTTTTAGGGGGCGCAGGGGAGACCCAGTACTTC
>TRBJ2-5|-|TRBV4-3|-
CASSQDPGETQYF
TGCGCCAGCAGCCAAGATCCCGGGGAGACCCAGTACTTC
>TRBJ2-7|-|TRBV9|-
CASSAGQNYEQYF
TGTGCCAGCAGCGCAGGCCAAAACTACGAGCAGTACTTC
>TRBJ2-7|TRBD2|TRBV7-2|-
CASSSRSSGRFEQYF
TGTGCCAGCAGCTCGAGGTCTAGCGGGAGGTTCGAGCAGTACTTC
>TRBJ2-3|TRBD1|TRBV4-3|-
CASSQEGTGDFSTDTQYF
TGCGCCAGCAGCCAAGAAGGGACAGGGGATTTTAGCACAGATACGCAGTATTTT
>TRBJ2-7|TRBD1|TRBV4-1|once
CASSQDPDRGLDEQYF
TGCGCCAGCAGCCAAGATCCGGACAGGGGGCTCGACGAGCAGTACTTC
>TRBJ2-7|-|TRBV11-2|-
CASSRNPGSSSSYEQYF
TGTGCCAGCAGCCGCAACCCGGGATCGTCGAGCTCCTACGAGCAGTACTTC
>TRBJ1-6|TRBD1|TRBV18|-
CASSPRDRGRSPLHF
TGTGCCAGCTCACCCCGGGACAGGGGGCGATCACCCCTCCACTTT
>TRBJ1-5|-|TRBV2|-
CASSDRTEYSNQPQHF
TGTGCCAGCAGTGATCGGACTGAATATAGCAATCAGCCCCAGCATTTT
>TRBJ2-4|-|TRBV4-2|-
CASSQAGARDKNIQYF
TGTGCCAGCAGCCAAGCAGGGGCGCGTGACAAAAACATTCAGTACTTC
>TRBJ1-2|-|TRBV5-1|-
CASSLEGPTYGYTF
TGCGCCAGCAGCTTGGAGGGGCCGACCTATGGCTACACCTTC
>TRBJ2-7|-|TRBV6-5|-
CATKDGTYEQYF
TGTGCCACCAAAGACGGGACCTACGAGCAGTACTTC
>TRBJ2-1|-|TRBV19|-
CASSTNSYNEQFF
TGTGCCAGTAGTACCAACAGCTACAATGAGCAGTTCTTC
>TRBJ1-1|-|TRBV6-1|-
CASSEDWGLNTEAFF
TGTGCCAGCAGTGAGGACTGGGGGCTGAACACTGAAGCTTTCTTT
>TRBJ2-5|-|TRBV5-4|once
CASSFRRDQETQYF
TGTGCCAGCAGCTTCAGGAGGGACCAAGAGACCCAGTACTTC
>TRBJ1-6|TRBD1|TRBV15|-
CATGTDNSPLHF
TGTGCCACCGGGACAGATAATTCACCCCTCCACTTT
>TRBJ1-2|-|TRBV19|-
CASTLERRSGYTF
TGTGCCAGTACCCTGGAACGGAGGTCGGGCTACACCTTC
>TRBJ2-5|TRBD1|TRBV30|-
CAWRKQGALETQYF
TGTGCCTGGAGAAAACAGGGGGCACTGGAGACCCAGTACTTC
>TRBJ1-5|-|TRBV30|-
CAWGSNQPQHF
TGTGCCTGGGGTTCAAATCAGCCCCAGCATTTT
>TRBJ1-6|-|TRBV14|-
CASSQERGSALHF
TGTGCCAGCAGCCAAGAAAGAGGTTCGGCCCTCCACTTT